This is a list of T cell receptor beta chains from one sample in a study of cytomegalovirus exposure and HLA in healthy donors. Produced via immunoSEQ multiplex PCR; TCRdb's table is partial and in-frame only. The table records more than 300,000 clones, about nine tenths of them present only once. The specimen was PBMCs. Receptors were obtained from a woman aged 18-29 years in good health and CMV-seronegative. Each CDR3 is given with its conserved first and last residue. The order of the fields is D gene, clone size, J gene, CDR3 length, V gene, CDR3 protein, CDR3 DNA. A D gene is named only where the DNA matches it firmly. Only part of the rows carry a size: once, few, many, or a class if the clone is expanded.

TRBD2 NA TRBJ2-1 14 TRBV29-1 CTAGFGGTYNEQFF TGCACCGCGGGGTTCGGGGGGACCTACAATGAGCAGTTCTTC
TRBD2 NA TRBJ2-1 17 TRBV28 CASSSSTSGTTYNEQFF TGTGCCAGCAGTTCGTCGACTAGCGGGACCACCTACAATGAGCAGTTCTTC
TRBD1 NA TRBJ2-1 16 TRBV12-5 CASGDDPGQRTYEQFF TGTGCTAGTGGTGACGATCCGGGACAGCGTACGTATGAGCAGTTCTTC
NA NA TRBJ2-2 13 TRBV5-6 CASSSGVTGELFF TGTGCCAGCAGCTCGGGGGTCACCGGGGAGCTGTTTTTT
NA NA TRBJ2-1 14 TRBV27 CASSLSLSYNEQFF TGTGCCAGCAGTTTATCACTGTCATACAATGAGCAGTTCTTC
TRBD1 NA TRBJ2-4 15 TRBV19 CASRPTGGRGNIQYF TGTGCCAGTAGGCCCACAGGGGGTCGAGGAAACATTCAGTACTTC
NA NA TRBJ1-2 15 TRBV2 CASSEWLGGQSGYTF TGTGCCAGCAGTGAATGGTTAGGAGGACAGTCGGGCTACACCTTC
NA once TRBJ1-2 14 TRBV5-5 CASSLVYFLYGYTF TGTGCCAGCAGCTTGGTCTATTTCCTCTATGGCTACACCTTC
TRBD2 once TRBJ2-1 16 TRBV19 CASSGNLAGGGNEQFF TGTGCCAGTAGCGGTAACTTAGCGGGAGGAGGGAATGAGCAGTTCTTC
TRBD1 NA TRBJ1-4 17 TRBV28 CASSYGARRGHNEKLFF TGTGCCAGCAGCTACGGGGCCCGCAGGGGGCATAATGAAAAACTGTTTTTT
NA NA TRBJ2-3 14 TRBV5-1 CASSWGASTDTQYF TGCGCCAGCAGCTGGGGCGCTAGTACAGATACGCAGTATTTT
NA few TRBJ2-7 12 TRBV2 CASSEGGLARYF TGTGCCAGCTCCGAAGGGGGTCTAGCTAGGTACTTC
NA NA TRBJ2-5 10 TRBV20-1 CSADRETQYF TGCAGTGCGGACAGAGAGACCCAGTACTTC
NA once TRBJ2-5 16 TRBV4-2 CASSQEQGQGLETQYF TGTGCCAGCAGCCAAGAGCAAGGGCAGGGGCTGGAGACCCAGTACTTC
NA NA TRBJ2-7 14 TRBV9 CASSTTGFRSEQYF TGTGCCAGCAGCACAACAGGGTTCCGCTCCGAGCAGTACTTC